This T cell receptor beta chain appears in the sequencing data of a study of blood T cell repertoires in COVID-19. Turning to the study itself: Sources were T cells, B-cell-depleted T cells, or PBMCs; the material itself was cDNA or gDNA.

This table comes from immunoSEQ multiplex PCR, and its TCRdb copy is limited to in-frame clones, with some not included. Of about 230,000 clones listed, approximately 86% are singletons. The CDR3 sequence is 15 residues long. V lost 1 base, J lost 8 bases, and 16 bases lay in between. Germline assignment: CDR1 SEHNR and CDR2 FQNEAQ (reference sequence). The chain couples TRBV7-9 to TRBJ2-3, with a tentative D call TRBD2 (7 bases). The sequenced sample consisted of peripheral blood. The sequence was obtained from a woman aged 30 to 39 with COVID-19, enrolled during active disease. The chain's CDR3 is CASSLDGGPIVTQYF. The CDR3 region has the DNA TGTGCCAGCAGCTTAGACGGGGGGCCGATCGTTACGCAGTATTTT.